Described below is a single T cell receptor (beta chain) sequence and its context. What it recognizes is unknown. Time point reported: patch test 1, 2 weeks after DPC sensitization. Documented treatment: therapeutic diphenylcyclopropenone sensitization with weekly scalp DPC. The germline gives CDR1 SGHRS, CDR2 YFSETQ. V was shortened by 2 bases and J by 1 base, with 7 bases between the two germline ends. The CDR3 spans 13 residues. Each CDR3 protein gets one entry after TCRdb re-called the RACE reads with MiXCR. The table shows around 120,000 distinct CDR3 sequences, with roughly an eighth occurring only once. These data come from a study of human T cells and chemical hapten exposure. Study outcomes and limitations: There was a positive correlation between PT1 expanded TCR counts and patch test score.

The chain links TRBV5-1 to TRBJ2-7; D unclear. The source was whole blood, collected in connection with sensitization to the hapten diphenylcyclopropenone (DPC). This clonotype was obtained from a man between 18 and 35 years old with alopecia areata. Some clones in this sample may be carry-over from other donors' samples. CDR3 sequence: CASSFGSSYEQYV. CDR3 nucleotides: TGCGCCAGCAGCTTCGGCAGTTCCTACGAGCAGTACGTC.